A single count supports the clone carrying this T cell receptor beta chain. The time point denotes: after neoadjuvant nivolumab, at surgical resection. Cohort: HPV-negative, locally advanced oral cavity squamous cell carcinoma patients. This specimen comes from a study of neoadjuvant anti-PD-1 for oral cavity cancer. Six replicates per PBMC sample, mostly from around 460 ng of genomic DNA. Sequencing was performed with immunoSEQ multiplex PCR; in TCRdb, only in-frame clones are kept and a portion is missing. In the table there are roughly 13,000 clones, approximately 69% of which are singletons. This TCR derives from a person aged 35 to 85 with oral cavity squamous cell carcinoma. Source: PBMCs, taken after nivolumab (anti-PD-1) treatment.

The CDR3 loop is CASSTAPTGSGETQYF. CDR3 nucleotide sequence: TGTGCCAGCAGTACCGCCCCGACAGGCTCAGGGGAGACCCAGTACTTC. The genes are TRBV6-6 and TRBJ2-5; perhaps TRBD1 as D (6 bases). This CDR3 is built from 16 residues. In germline, CDR1 is MNHNY, CDR2 SVGAGI (reference sequence). V lost 5 bases and J 5 bases, leaving 21 bases between the germline ends.